Following are 21 T cell receptor beta chains from one sample sequenced in a study of CD8 T cells in Susac syndrome. RNA, at about 0.45 to 1 ug, was reverse transcribed with random hexamers. TCRdb independently ran MiXCR on the immunoSEQ multiplex PCR reads; one entry per CDR3 protein. The data hold some 210,000 distinct CDR3 sequences, with about 94% observed a single time. Specimen: CD4+ T cells from PBMCs. These receptors all stem from a human donor with Susac syndrome.

The chain is built from TRBV5-4 and TRBJ2-5, with TRBD1 as a possible D gene (5 bases). Germline V gene lookup returns CDR1 SGHNT and CDR2 YYREEE (reference sequence). There are 14 residues in the CDR3. The V end was cut by 4 bases, the J end by 0 bases, with 10 bases between. The CDR3 region has the DNA TGTGCCAGCAGCCCCGACAGATACCAAGAGACCCAGTACTTC. Residues: CASSPDRYQETQYF.

J is TRBJ1-2 and V is TRBV7-2, with a weak D call TRBD1 (6 bases). In germline, CDR1 is SGHTA, CDR2 FQGNSA. V was cut by 1 base and J by 8 bases, with 14 bases left in between. The CDR3 spans 14 residues. The CDR3 protein is CASSLEGGAEGYTF. The DNA for the CDR3 is TGTGCCAGCAGCTTAGAGGGGGGGGCGGAAGGCTACACCTTC.

The DNA for the CDR3 is TGCAGCGTTGAAGATCTAGAGGGGGAATCTGGAAACACCATATATTTT. This translates into CSVEDLEGESGNTIYF. This rearrangement joins TRBV29-1 to TRBJ1-3; D is perhaps TRBD1 (6 bases). The V and J ends lost 0 bases and 1 base respectively, with 13 bases between them. The CDR3 totals 16 residues. The germline CDR1 and CDR2 sequences are SQVTM and ANQGSEA.

V and J are TRBV11-2 and TRBJ2-7; D ambiguous. The germline V and J ends were trimmed by 2 bases and 3 bases, with 14 bases remaining between them. Germline V gene sequence: CDR1 SGHAT, CDR2 FQNNGV. The CDR3 loop spans 15 amino acids. DNA for the CDR3: TGTGCCAGCAGCTTAACCCCAACCCCGGACTACGAGCAGTACTTC. Its translation: CASSLTPTPDYEQYF.

The chain uses TRBV18 and TRBJ1-5; TRBD1 is a possible D gene (5 bases). Germline V gene lookup returns CDR1 KGHSH and CDR2 LQKENI. With 5 bases removed from V and 6 bases from J, the gap between germline ends came to 17 bases. The CDR3 runs to 15 residues. The CDR3, as DNA: TGTGCCAGCTCATCAGACCAGGGTAAGACTCAGCCCCAGCATTTT. This codes for CASSSDQGKTQPQHF. Looking up the rest from reference TRBV18 and TRBJ1-5 gives the full variable domain: NAGVMQNPRHLVRRRGQEARLRCSPMKGHSHVYWYRQLPEEGLKFMVYLQKENIIDESGMPKERFSAEFPKEGPSILRIQQVVRGDSAAYFCASSSDQGKTQPQHFGDGTRLSIL.

The rearrangement uses TRBV7-9 and TRBJ2-3; tentative D call: TRBD1 (6 bases). Germline-derived CDR1 and CDR2 are SEHNR and FQNEAQ (reference sequence). Trimming shortened V by 2 bases and J by 6 bases, and 15 bases separated the two germline ends. The CDR3 totals 15 residues. CDR3 loop: CASSLQGMRSDTQYF. For the CDR3, the DNA is TGTGCCAGCAGCTTACAGGGGATGCGATCGGATACGCAGTATTTT.

The chain carries TRBV27 and TRBJ1-1; TRBD1 matches at 7 bases. With V trimmed by 3 bases and J by 9 bases, 7 bases remained unmatched. The CDR3 consists of 13 residues. CDR1 MNHEY and CDR2 SMNVEV come from the germline V gene (reference sequence). CDR3 nucleotides: TGTGCCAGCAGTTTGTCAGGGGGTTCCCAAGCTTTCTTT. Translation: CASSLSGGSQAFF.

As DNA, the CDR3 is TGTGCCAGCAGCCAAACAGGGAAAAACATTCAGTACTTC. This translates into CASSQTGKNIQYF. V and J are TRBV3-1 and TRBJ2-4, with D possibly being TRBD1 (6 bases). Per germline, CDR1 LGHDT and CDR2 YNNKEL (reference sequence). The CDR3 totals 13 residues. The V end was cut by 2 bases, the J end by 4 bases, with 6 bases between.

This clonotype was counted a single time. V usage is TRBV4-2 and J usage is TRBJ2-5, with D perhaps matching TRBD1 (6 bases). Trimming removed 3 bases at V and 2 bases at J, with 10 bases between. Germline V gene data show CDR1 as LGHNA and CDR2 as YNFKEQ. CDR3 size: 14 residues. This chain's CDR3 is CASSQRTVQETQYF. Here the CDR3 DNA reads TGTGCCAGCAGCCAGAGGACAGTACAAGAGACCCAGTACTTC.

The chain combines TRBV30 with TRBJ2-2; TRBD1 aligns across 8 bases. Germline lookup yields CDR1 GTSNPN and CDR2 SVGIG (reference sequence). This CDR3 has 13 residues. In nucleotides, the CDR3 is TGTGCTGGGGGGACAGGGAACACCGGGGAGCTGTTTTTT. It is translated as CAGGTGNTGELFF.

This chain uses TRBV19 with TRBJ1-5; D might be TRBD1 (5 bases). The germline V and J ends were trimmed by 10 bases and 2 bases, with 15 bases remaining between them. This CDR3 comprises 14 residues. Per germline, CDR1 LNHDA and CDR2 SQIVND (reference sequence). The CDR3 DNA is TGTGCCACTAGGCCGGGGGGGGGCAATCAGCCCCAGCATTTT. It is translated as CATRPGGGNQPQHF.

The V gene is TRBV7-2, the J gene TRBJ2-5; perhaps TRBD1 as D (6 bases). Germline V gene data show CDR1 as SGHTA and CDR2 as FQGNSA. The CDR3 covers 13 residues. CDR3 loop: CAVRPGDQETQYF. The CDR3 DNA reads as TGTGCGGTGCGGCCAGGGGACCAAGAGACCCAGTACTTC.

The chain is built from TRBV30 and TRBJ1-2; D is ambiguous. Germline V gene data show CDR1 as GTSNPN and CDR2 as SVGIG (reference sequence). The CDR3 sequence is 12 residues long. Trimming stripped 0 bases from V and 4 bases from J, with 6 bases between. CDR3 in amino acids: CAWSVKAYGYTF. Here the CDR3 DNA reads TGTGCCTGGAGTGTAAAAGCCTATGGCTACACCTTC.

The chain links TRBV18 to TRBJ1-2, with D unclear. The CDR3 sequence is 11 residues long. Trimming stripped 4 bases from V and 6 bases from J, with 6 bases between. The germline gives CDR1 KGHSH, CDR2 LQKENI. The CDR3 DNA reads as TGTGCCAGCTCACAGTCGGATGGCTACACCTTC. Its translation: CASSQSDGYTF.

The V and J genes are TRBV15 and TRBJ2-3; D may be TRBD1 (6 bases). The CDR3 has 16 amino acids. Germline V gene data show CDR1 as LNHNV and CDR2 as YYDKDF (reference sequence). V shed 1 base and J shed 2 bases, with 13 bases lying between them. The DNA of the CDR3 is TGTGCCACCAGCAGAGTTCGAGACAGGTTCACAGATACGCAGTATTTT. This encodes CATSRVRDRFTDTQYF.

This chain connects TRBV30 to TRBJ1-6; 7 bases are a match to TRBD1. V lost 0 bases and J lost 7; bases outside the gene matches: 12. The CDR3 is 17 residues long. Germline CDR1 is GTSNPN and CDR2 is SVGIG (reference sequence). The CDR3 sequence is CAWSVIRGGAWNSPLHF. The CDR3 region has the DNA TGTGCCTGGAGTGTAATTCGAGGGGGCGCCTGGAATTCACCCCTCCACTTT.

This clonotype was seen only a few times. The CDR3 loop reads CSAPRQYSYEQYF. The CDR3 nucleotides are TGCAGTGCTCCAAGACAGTACTCCTACGAGCAGTACTTC. The chain employs TRBV20-1 and TRBJ2-7; D perhaps matches TRBD1 (5 bases). The CDR3 loop spans 13 amino acids. The V and J ends lost 5 bases and 0 bases respectively, with 11 bases between them. Germline-derived CDR1 and CDR2 are DFQATT and SNEGSKA (reference sequence).

The chain uses TRBV28 and TRBJ2-2; D uncertain. CDR1 and CDR2 (germline): MDHEN, SYDVKM. Deletions cut 5 bases from V and 1 base from J, with 5 bases between. The CDR3 totals 13 residues. For the CDR3, the DNA is TGTGCCAGCAGTCAGATGAACACCGGGGAGCTGTTTTTT. Translated: CASSQMNTGELFF.

This clonotype was observed once. This rearrangement joins TRBV20-1 to TRBJ1-4; TRBD1 is a possible D gene (5 bases). The CDR3 covers 12 residues. The V gene lost 4 bases and the J gene lost 7 bases, with 10 bases spanning the gap. The germline CDR1 and CDR2 sequences are DFQATT and SNEGSKA (reference sequence). The CDR3 region is CSAIGTGEKLFF. The CDR3 coding sequence is TGCAGTGCTATCGGGACCGGTGAAAAACTGTTTTTT.

The gene calls are TRBV14 and TRBJ2-1, with D hard to call. V gave up 0 bases and J gave up 2 bases, with 8 bases separating them. This CDR3 spans 15 amino acids. Germline V CDR1 and CDR2: SGHDN, FVKESK. CDR3 nucleotides: TGTGCCAGCAGCCAAGAGGTTGGCCCCTACAATGAGCAGTTCTTC. Its protein is CASSQEVGPYNEQFF.

Comment on this clonotype: The junction and the germline gene differ at one end; a read error may be behind it. The V gene is TRBV3-1, the J gene TRBJ2-3, with D perhaps matching TRBD2 (6 bases). The CDR3 covers 16 residues. Germline CDR1 and CDR2: LGHDT and YNNKEL (reference sequence). CDR3 in DNA: TGTGCCAGCAGCCGACCGGGAGTAGCCGGCACAGATACGCGGTATTTT. It encodes CASSRPGVAGTDTRYF.